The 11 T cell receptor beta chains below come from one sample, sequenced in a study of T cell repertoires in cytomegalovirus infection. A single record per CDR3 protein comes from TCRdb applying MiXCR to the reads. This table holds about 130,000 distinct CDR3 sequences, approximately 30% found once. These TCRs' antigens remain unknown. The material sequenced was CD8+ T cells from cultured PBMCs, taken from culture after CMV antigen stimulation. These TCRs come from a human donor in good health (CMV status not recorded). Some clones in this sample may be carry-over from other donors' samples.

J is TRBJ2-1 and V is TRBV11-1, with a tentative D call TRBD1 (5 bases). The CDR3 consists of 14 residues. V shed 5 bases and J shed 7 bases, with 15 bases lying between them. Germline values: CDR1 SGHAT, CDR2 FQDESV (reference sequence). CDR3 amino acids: CASSQGPVLNEQFF. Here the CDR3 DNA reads TGTGCCAGCAGCCAGGGCCCTGTTCTAAATGAGCAGTTCTTC.

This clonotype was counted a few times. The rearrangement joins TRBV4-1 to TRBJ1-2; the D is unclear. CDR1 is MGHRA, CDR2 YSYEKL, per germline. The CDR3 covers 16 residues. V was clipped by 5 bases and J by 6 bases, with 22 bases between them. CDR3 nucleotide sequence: TGCGCCAGCAGCAATCCTAGGAAGTTGGCAACCGATGGCTACACCTTC. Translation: CASSNPRKLATDGYTF.

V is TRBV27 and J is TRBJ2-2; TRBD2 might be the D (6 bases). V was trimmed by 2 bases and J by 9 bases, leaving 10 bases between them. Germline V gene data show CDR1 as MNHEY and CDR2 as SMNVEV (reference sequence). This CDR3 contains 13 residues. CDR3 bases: TGTGCCAGCAGTTTACGGGGGAGCCGGGAGCTGTTTTTT. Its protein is CASSLRGSRELFF.

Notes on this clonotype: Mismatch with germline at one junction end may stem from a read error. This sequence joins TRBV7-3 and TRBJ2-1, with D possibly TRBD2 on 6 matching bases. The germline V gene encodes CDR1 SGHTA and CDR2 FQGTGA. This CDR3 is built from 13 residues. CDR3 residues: CTSRDGGGNEQFF. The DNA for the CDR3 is TGTACCAGCAGGGACGGGGGTGGCAATGAGCAGTTCTTC. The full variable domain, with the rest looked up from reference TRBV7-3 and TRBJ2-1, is GAGVSQTPSNKVTEKGKYVELRCDPISGHTALYWYRQSLGQGPEFLIYFQGTGAADDSGLPNDRFFAVRPEGSVSTLKIQRTERGDSAVYLCTSRDGGGNEQFFGPGTRLTVL.

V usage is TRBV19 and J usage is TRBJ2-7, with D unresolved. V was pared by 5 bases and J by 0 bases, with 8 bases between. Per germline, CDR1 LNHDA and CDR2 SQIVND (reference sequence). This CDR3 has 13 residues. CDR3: CASSGEISYEQYF. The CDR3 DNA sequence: TGTGCCAGTAGTGGGGAAATCTCCTACGAGCAGTACTTC.

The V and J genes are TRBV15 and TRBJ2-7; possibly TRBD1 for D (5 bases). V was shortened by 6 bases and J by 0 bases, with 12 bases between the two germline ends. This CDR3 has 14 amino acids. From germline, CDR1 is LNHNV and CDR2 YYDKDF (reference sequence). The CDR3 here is CATRPTENSYEQYF. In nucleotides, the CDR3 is TGTGCCACCAGACCGACAGAAAACTCCTACGAGCAGTACTTC.

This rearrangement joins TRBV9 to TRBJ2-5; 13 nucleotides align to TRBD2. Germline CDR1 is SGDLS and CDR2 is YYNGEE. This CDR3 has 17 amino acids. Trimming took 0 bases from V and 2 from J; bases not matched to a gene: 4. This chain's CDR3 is CASSVGGTSGEQETQYF. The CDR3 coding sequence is TGTGCCAGCAGCGTAGGGGGGACTAGCGGGGAACAAGAGACCCAGTACTTC.

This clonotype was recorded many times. DNA for the CDR3: TGTGCCAGCAGCCTGACCGGGACTAGTAAAGAGACCCAGTACTTC. Translated, it gives CASSLTGTSKETQYF. The rearrangement uses TRBV3-1 and TRBJ2-5, with 8 bases lining up with TRBD2. This CDR3 comprises 15 residues. Trimming took 4 bases from V and 3 from J; bases not matched to a gene: 7. Germline assignment: CDR1 LGHDT and CDR2 YNNKEL (reference sequence).

CDR3 loop: CASSGTASGNTIYF. DNA of the CDR3: TGTGCCAGCAGCGGGACAGCCTCTGGAAACACCATATATTTT. The chain uses TRBV6-6 and TRBJ1-3; TRBD1 matches at 7 bases. Germline V gene data show CDR1 as MNHNY and CDR2 as SVGAGI (reference sequence). Trimming took 6 bases from V and 0 from J; bases not matched to a gene: 2. The CDR3 totals 14 residues.

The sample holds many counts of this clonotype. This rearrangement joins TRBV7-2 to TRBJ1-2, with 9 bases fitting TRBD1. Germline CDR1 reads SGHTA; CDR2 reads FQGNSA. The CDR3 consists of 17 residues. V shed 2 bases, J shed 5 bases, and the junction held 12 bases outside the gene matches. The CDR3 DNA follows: TGTGCCAGCAGCTTAAGCGGGACAGGGAATGGGGGGTATGGCTACACCTTC. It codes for CASSLSGTGNGGYGYTF.

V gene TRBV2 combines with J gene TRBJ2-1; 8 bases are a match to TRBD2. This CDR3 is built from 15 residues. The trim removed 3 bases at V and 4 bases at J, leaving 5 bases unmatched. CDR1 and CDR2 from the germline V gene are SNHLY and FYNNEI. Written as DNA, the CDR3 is TGTGCCAGCAGTGAGGTGCGGGGGGTTTACAATGAGCAGTTCTTC. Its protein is CASSEVRGVYNEQFF.